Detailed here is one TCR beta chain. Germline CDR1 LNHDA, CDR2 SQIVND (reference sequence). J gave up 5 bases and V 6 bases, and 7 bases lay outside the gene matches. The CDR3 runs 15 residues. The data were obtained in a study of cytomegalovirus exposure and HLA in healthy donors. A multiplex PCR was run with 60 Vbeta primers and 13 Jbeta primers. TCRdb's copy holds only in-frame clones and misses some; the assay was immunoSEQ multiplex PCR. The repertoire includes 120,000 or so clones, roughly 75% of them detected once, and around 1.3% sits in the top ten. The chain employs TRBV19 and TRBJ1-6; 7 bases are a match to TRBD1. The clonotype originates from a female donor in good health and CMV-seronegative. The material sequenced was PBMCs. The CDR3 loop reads CASRPRDRDNSPLHF. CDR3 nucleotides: TGTGCCAGTAGGCCACGGGACAGAGATAATTCACCCCTCCACTTT.